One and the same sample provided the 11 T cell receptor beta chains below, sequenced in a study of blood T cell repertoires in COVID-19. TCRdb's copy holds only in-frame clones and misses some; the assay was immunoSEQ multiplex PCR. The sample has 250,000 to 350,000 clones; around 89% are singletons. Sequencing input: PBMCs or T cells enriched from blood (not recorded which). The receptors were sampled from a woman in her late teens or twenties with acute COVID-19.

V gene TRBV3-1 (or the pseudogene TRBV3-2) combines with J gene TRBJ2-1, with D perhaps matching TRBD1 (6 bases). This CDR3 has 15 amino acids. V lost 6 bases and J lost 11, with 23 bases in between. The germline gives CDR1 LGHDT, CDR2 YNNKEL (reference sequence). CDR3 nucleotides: TGTGCCAGCAGTAAACCCGCAGGGGCAAGCGGACAGCAGTTCTTC. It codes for CASSKPAGASGQQFF.

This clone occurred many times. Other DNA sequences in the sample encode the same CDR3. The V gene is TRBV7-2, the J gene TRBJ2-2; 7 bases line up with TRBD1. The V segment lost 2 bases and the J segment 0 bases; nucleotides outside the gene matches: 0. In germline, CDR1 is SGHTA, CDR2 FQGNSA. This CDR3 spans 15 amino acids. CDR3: CASSLQGANTGELFF. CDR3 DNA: TGTGCCAGCAGCTTACAGGGGGCGAACACCGGGGAGCTGTTTTTT.

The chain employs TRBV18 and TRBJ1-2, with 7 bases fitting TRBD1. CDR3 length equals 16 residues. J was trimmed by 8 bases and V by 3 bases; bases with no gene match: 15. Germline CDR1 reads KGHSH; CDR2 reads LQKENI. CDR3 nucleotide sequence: TGTGCCAGCTCACCCCTCCACAGGGGCATAATGGGGGGCTACACCTTC. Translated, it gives CASSPLHRGIMGGYTF.

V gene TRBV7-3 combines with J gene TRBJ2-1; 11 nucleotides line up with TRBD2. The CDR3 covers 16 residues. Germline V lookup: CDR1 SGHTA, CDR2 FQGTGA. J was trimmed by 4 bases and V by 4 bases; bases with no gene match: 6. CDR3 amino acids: CASSSRGTSGYNEQFF. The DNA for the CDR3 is TGTGCCAGCAGCTCCCGGGGGACTAGCGGTTACAATGAGCAGTTCTTC.

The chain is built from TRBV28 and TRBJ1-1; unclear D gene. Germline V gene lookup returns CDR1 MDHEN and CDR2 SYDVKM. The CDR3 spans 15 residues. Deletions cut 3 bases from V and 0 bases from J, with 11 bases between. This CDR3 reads CASSLGTALNTEAFF. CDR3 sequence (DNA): TGTGCCAGCAGTTTGGGTACAGCCCTGAACACTGAAGCTTTCTTT.

The CDR3 protein is CASSPGQVGPLMDTGELFF. The CDR3 DNA follows: TGTGCCAGCTCACCCGGACAGGTCGGGCCTTTGATGGACACCGGGGAGCTGTTTTTT. The chain carries TRBV18 and TRBJ2-2, with 7 nucleotides matching TRBD1. This CDR3 spans 19 amino acids. Germline CDR1 KGHSH, CDR2 LQKENI. V dropped 3 bases and J dropped 3; count of bases not matched to a gene: 16. Complete variable domain (other parts from reference TRBV18 and TRBJ2-2): NAGVMQNPRHLVRRRGQEARLRCSPMKGHSHVYWYRQLPEEGLKFMVYLQKENIIDESGMPKERFSAEFPKEGPSILRIQQVVRGDSAAYFCASSPGQVGPLMDTGELFFGEGSRLTVL.

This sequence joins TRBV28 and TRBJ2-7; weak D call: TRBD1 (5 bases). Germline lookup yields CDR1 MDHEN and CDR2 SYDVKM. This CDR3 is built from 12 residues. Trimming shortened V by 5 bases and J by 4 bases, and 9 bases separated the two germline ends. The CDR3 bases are TGTGCCAGCAGTGCTCAGGGTTACGAGCAGTACTTC. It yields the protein CASSAQGYEQYF. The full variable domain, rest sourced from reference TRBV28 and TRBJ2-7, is DVKVTQSSRYLVKRTGEKVFLECVQDMDHENMFWYRQDPGLGLRLIYFSYDVKMKEKGDIPEGYSVSREKKERFSLILESASTNQTSMYLCASSAQGYEQYFGPGTRLTVT.

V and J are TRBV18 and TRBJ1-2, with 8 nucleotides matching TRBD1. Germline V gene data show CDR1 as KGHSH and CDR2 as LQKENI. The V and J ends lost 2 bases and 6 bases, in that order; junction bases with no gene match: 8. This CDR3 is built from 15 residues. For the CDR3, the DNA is TGTGCCAGCTCACCAACAAACCAGGACAGGGATGGCTACACCTTC. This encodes CASSPTNQDRDGYTF.

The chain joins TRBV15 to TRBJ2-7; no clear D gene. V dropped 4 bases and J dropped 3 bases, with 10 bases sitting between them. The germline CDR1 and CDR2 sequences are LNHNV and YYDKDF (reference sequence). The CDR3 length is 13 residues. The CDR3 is CATSKSPSYEQYF. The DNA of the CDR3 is TGTGCCACCAGCAAAAGTCCTAGCTACGAGCAGTACTTC.

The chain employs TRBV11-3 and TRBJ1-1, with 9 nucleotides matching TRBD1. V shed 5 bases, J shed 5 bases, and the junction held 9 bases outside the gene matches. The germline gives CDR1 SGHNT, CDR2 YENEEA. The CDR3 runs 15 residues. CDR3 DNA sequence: TGTGCCAGCAGCCCGGGACAGGGATCGGTTACTGAAGCTTTCTTT. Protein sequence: CASSPGQGSVTEAFF.

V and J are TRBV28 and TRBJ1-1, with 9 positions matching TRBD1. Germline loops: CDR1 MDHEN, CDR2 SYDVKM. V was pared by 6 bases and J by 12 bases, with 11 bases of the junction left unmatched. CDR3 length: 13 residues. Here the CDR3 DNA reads TGTGCCAGCAGGCATAGGGACAGGGCTCGTCCTTTCTTT. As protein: CASRHRDRARPFF.